A selection of T cell receptor beta chains follows, all from one sample in a study of blood T cell repertoires in COVID-19. Produced via immunoSEQ multiplex PCR; TCRdb's table is partial and in-frame only. Seen here are over 200,000 clones, nearly 90% observed once, and the top ten hold approximately 12%. The sequenced material came from peripheral blood. These receptors were obtained from a woman aged 18-29 years who had recovered from COVID-19. CDR3s leave out the opening cysteine and the closing phenylalanine or tryptophan. The D gene is left open where the match is weak.

D: NA
V: TRBV15
J: TRBJ1-6
CDR3: ATSRDREGVRSPLH

D: TRBD2
V: TRBV6-6
J: TRBJ2-7
CDR3: ASSTGGSSYEQY

D: NA
V: TRBV6-6
J: TRBJ2-7
CDR3: ASSPLYEQY

D: NA
V: TRBV15
J: TRBJ1-2
CDR3: ATSETSIFYGYT

D: NA
V: TRBV19
J: TRBJ2-3
CDR3: ASTLRDTQY

D: NA
V: TRBV28
J: TRBJ2-5
CDR3: ASSHQGGETQY

D: TRBD2
V: TRBV6-2/TRBV6-3
J: TRBJ2-7
CDR3: ASSSLLKLASGYEQY

D: NA
V: TRBV9
J: TRBJ1-3
CDR3: ASSSRGGNTIY

D: NA
V: TRBV7-8
J: TRBJ1-1
CDR3: ASTLGDPGWNTEAF

D: NA
V: TRBV21-1
J: TRBJ2-2
CDR3: ASSKEGDSNLTNTGELF

D: NA
V: TRBV6-5
J: TRBJ1-6
CDR3: ASRWDNRSPLH

D: NA
V: TRBV7-2
J: TRBJ1-2
CDR3: ASSIGLAGGIGYT

D: TRBD1
V: TRBV18
J: TRBJ1-1
CDR3: ASSPDRGTEAF

D: NA
V: TRBV7-3
J: TRBJ2-3
CDR3: ASSLMPHPLGTDTQY

D: TRBD1
V: TRBV25-1
J: TRBJ1-2
CDR3: ASTGQVYGYT

D: NA
V: TRBV4-1
J: TRBJ1-4
CDR3: ASSQGRDISEKLF

D: NA
V: TRBV30
J: TRBJ1-1
CDR3: AWSVVFGSEAF

D: NA
V: TRBV11-3
J: TRBJ1-1
CDR3: ASSPRGGTEAF

D: TRBD1
V: TRBV11-3
J: TRBJ2-3
CDR3: ASSSGTGGLSDTQY

D: NA
V: TRBV4-1
J: TRBJ1-5
CDR3: ASSKEGSGRNQPQH

D: NA
V: TRBV7-8
J: TRBJ2-1
CDR3: ASSPEPLAEDGLNEQF

D: NA
V: TRBV4-3
J: TRBJ1-5
CDR3: ASSQDSEGNQPQH

D: NA
V: TRBV14
J: TRBJ2-5
CDR3: ASSQGYRETQY

D: NA
V: TRBV9
J: TRBJ2-3
CDR3: ASSDTRGSGPADTQY

D: TRBD2
V: TRBV5-5
J: TRBJ2-1
CDR3: ASSIVSGRLVWDEQF

D: TRBD1
V: TRBV30
J: TRBJ1-4
CDR3: AWSTTGTGPEKLF

D: TRBD2
V: TRBV7-2
J: TRBJ2-1
CDR3: ASSPIAGGYNEQF

D: TRBD1
V: TRBV6-5
J: TRBJ1-2
CDR3: ASQGGLGYT

D: NA
V: TRBV20-1
J: TRBJ2-5
CDR3: SALLRGTQY

D: NA
V: TRBV7-9
J: TRBJ2-7
CDR3: ASSSTEEALYEQY

D: NA
V: TRBV25-1
J: TRBJ1-3
CDR3: ASSDPQGSGNTIY

D: NA
V: TRBV3-1/TRBV3-2
J: TRBJ2-3
CDR3: ASSQGLANTDTQY

D: TRBD1
V: TRBV24-1
J: TRBJ2-1
CDR3: ATSDLQGTGFREQF

D: NA
V: TRBV7-2
J: TRBJ1-2
CDR3: ASSLAEAGGYT

D: NA
V: TRBV27
J: TRBJ1-3
CDR3: ASSPGQGLNTIY

D: NA
V: TRBV10-3
J: TRBJ2-7
CDR3: AISLSGYEQY

D: NA
V: TRBV19
J: TRBJ1-5
CDR3: ASSRLSLGQPQH